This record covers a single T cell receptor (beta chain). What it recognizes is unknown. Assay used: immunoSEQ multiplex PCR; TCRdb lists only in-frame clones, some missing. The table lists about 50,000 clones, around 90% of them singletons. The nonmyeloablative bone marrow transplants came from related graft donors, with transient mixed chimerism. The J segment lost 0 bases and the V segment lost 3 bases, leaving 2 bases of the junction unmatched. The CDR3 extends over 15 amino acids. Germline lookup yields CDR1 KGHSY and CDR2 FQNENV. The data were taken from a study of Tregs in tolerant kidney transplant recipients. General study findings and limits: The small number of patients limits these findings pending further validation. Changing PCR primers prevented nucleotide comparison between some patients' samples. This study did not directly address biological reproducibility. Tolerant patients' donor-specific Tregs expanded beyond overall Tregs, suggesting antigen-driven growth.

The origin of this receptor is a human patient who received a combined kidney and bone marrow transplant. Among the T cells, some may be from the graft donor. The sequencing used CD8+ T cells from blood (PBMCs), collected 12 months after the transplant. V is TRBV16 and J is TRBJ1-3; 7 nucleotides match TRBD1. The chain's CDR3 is CASSQTGFSGNTIYF. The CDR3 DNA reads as TGTGCCAGCAGCCAGACAGGGTTCTCTGGAAACACCATATATTTT.